A selection of T cell receptor beta chains follows, all from one sample in a study of control samples from healthy donors and cancer patients. Repertoires were generated with immunoSEQ multiplex PCR, while TCRdb's copy carries only in-frame clones and drops some. This sample has 250,000 to 300,000 clones, with more than 65% found just once. Sequencing was carried out using PBMCs. Receptors were obtained from an older woman with lung cancer. Both conserved end residues are part of each CDR3. The D gene is left open where the match is weak. The size field is filled for only some rows; it gives once, few, many or a size class.

cdr3_aa,cdr3_nt,d_call,clone_size,j_call,v_call
CAGGTDGNTGELFF,TGTGCCGGGGGGACTGACGGAAACACCGGGGAGCTGTTTTTT,NA,NA,TRBJ2-2,TRBV30
CASSGPVGGTGELFF,TGTGCCAGCAGCGGCCCGGTAGGGGGGACCGGGGAGCTGTTTTTT,NA,once,TRBJ2-2,TRBV7-8
CASSGQSDQPQHF,TGCGCCAGCAGCGGACAAAGCGATCAGCCCCAGCATTTT,NA,NA,TRBJ1-5,TRBV4-1
CASSLQLNTEAFF,TGTGCCAGCAGCCTACAGTTGAACACTGAAGCTTTCTTT,NA,once,TRBJ1-1,TRBV6-5
CASSPYKGGTYEQYF,TGTGCCAGCAGCCCATACAAGGGCGGGACCTACGAGCAGTACTTC,NA,NA,TRBJ2-7,TRBV7-9
CASSDTVKNSPLHF,TGTGCCAGCAGTGATACGGTTAAGAATTCACCCCTCCACTTT,NA,NA,TRBJ1-6,TRBV2
CTSSQDMDLAGDGSYNEQFF,TGCACCAGCAGCCAAGATATGGACTTAGCGGGAGATGGTTCCTACAATGAGCAGTTCTTC,NA,NA,TRBJ2-1,TRBV1
CASSFVLAGGYNEQFF,TGTGCCAGCAGCTTCGTCCTAGCGGGGGGTTACAATGAGCAGTTCTTC,TRBD2,NA,TRBJ2-1,TRBV5-4
CASSSIGGTGTYEQYF,TGCGCCAGCAGCTCCATTGGTGGGACAGGGACCTACGAGCAGTACTTC,TRBD1,once,TRBJ2-7,TRBV5-1
CASSMGAGTEAFF,TGTGCCAGTAGTATGGGGGCGGGTACTGAAGCTTTCTTT,NA,NA,TRBJ1-1,TRBV19
CASSDQGRGPGELFF,TGTGCCAGCAGTGACCAGGGTAGGGGTCCCGGGGAGCTGTTTTTT,NA,many,TRBJ2-2,TRBV2
CASSWTRFSEQYF,TGTGCCAGTAGTTGGACTAGATTCAGCGAGCAGTACTTC,TRBD2,NA,TRBJ2-7,TRBV19
CASSLAASSGGFQETQYF,TGTGCCAGTAGTCTAGCAGCATCCAGCGGGGGGTTCCAAGAGACCCAGTACTTC,TRBD2,NA,TRBJ2-5,TRBV19
CASSVDMRGISPLHF,TGCGCCAGCAGCGTAGACATGCGTGGGATCTCACCCCTCCACTTT,NA,few,TRBJ1-6,TRBV5-1
CASSPQATEYEQYF,TGTGCCAGCAGCCCCCAGGCGACAGAATACGAGCAGTACTTC,NA,NA,TRBJ2-7,TRBV7-2
CASSLEGGPSNEQFF,TGCGCCAGCAGCTTGGAAGGAGGACCTTCCAATGAGCAGTTCTTC,NA,NA,TRBJ2-1,TRBV5-1
CASSIGRTEKLFF,TGTGCCAGTAGTATTGGAAGAACTGAAAAACTGTTTTTT,NA,NA,TRBJ1-4,TRBV19